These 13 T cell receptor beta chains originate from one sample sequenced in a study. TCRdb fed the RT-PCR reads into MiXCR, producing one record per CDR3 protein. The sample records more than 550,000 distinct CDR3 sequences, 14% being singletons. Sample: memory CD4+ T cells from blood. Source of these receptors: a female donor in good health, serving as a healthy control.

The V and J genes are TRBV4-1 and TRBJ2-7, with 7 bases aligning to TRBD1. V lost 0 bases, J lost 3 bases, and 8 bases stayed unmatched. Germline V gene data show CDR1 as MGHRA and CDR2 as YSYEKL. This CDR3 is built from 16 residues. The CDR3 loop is CASSQETGQKNYEQYF. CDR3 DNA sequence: TGCGCCAGCAGCCAAGAGACGGGACAGAAAAACTACGAGCAGTACTTC.

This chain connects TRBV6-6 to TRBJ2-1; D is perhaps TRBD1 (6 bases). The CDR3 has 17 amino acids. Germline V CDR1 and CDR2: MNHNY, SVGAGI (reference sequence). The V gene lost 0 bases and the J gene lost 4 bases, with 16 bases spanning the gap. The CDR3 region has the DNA TGTGCCAGCAGTTACTCGACACGGGCAGGGGTTTACAATGAGCAGTTCTTC. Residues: CASSYSTRAGVYNEQFF.

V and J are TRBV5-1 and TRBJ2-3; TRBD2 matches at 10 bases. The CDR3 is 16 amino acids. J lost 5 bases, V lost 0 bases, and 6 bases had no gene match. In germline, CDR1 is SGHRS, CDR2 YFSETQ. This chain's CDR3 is CASSLASGSGKDTQYF. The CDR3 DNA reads TGCGCCAGCAGCTTGGCTAGCGGGAGTGGGAAAGATACGCAGTATTTT.

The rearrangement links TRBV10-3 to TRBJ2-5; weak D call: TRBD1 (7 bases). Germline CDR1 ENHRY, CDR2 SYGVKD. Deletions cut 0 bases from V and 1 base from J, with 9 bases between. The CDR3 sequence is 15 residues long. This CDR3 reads CAISESRGVQETQYF. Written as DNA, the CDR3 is TGTGCCATCAGTGAGTCCAGGGGGGTCCAAGAGACCCAGTACTTC.

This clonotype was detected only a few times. The CDR3 nucleotides read TGTGCCAGCAGCGCGCGGGCAGGGAATAATGACTATGGCTACACCTTC. It encodes CASSARAGNNDYGYTF. V usage is TRBV5-5 and J usage is TRBJ1-2, with D perhaps TRBD1 (5 bases). The V end was cut by 4 bases, the J end by 3 bases, with 19 bases between. Germline assignment: CDR1 SGHKS and CDR2 YYEKEE (reference sequence). CDR3 length equals 16 residues.

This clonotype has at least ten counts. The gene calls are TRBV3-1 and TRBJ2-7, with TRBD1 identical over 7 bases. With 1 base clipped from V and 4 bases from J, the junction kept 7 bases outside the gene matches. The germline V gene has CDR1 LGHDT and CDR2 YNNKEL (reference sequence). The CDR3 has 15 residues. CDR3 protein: CASSQGDSPAYEQYF. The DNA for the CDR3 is TGTGCCAGCAGCCAAGGGGACAGCCCCGCATACGAGCAGTACTTC.

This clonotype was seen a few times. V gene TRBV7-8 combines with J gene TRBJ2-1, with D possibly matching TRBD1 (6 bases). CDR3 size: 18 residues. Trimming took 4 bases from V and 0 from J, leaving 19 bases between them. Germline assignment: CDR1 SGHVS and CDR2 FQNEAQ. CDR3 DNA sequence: TGTGCCAGCAGCTCCCGCGACAGGTCCCTTAGCTCCTACAATGAGCAGTTCTTC. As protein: CASSSRDRSLSSYNEQFF.

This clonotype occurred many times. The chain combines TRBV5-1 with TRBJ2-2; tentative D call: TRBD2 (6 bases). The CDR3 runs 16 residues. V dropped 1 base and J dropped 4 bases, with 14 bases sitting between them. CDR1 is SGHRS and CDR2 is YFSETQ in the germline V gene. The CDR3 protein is CASSLSTSWGTGELFF. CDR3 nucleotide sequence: TGCGCCAGCAGCTTGAGCACTAGCTGGGGCACCGGGGAGCTGTTTTTT.

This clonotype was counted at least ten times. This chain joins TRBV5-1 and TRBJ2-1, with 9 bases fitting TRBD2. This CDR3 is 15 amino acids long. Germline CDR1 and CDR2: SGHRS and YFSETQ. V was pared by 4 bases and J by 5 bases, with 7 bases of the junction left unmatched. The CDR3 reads CASSPGTSRDNEQFF. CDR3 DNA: TGCGCCAGCAGCCCCGGGACTAGCCGAGACAATGAGCAGTTCTTC.

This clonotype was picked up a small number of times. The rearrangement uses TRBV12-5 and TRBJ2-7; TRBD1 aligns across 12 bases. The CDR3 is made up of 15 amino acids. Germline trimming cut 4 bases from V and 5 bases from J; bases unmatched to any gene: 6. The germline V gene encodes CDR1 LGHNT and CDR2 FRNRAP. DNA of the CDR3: TGTGCTAGTGGTTCGGGACAGGGGGCGAGGAACGAGCAGTACTTC. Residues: CASGSGQGARNEQYF.

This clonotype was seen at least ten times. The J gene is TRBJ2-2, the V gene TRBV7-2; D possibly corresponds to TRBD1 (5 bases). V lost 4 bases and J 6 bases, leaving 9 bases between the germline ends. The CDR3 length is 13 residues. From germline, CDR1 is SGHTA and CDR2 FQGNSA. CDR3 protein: CASSSLRAGELFF. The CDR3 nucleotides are TGTGCCAGCAGCTCGCTCAGGGCCGGGGAGCTGTTTTTT.

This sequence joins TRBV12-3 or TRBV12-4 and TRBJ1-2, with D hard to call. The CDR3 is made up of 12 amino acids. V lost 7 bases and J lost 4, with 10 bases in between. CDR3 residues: CASTIHGYGYTF. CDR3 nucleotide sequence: TGTGCCAGCACCATACATGGCTATGGCTACACCTTC.

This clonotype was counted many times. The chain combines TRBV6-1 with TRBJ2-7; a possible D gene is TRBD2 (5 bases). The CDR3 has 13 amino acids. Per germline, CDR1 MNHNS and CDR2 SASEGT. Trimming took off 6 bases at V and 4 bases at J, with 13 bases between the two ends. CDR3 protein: CASRTIWEYEQYF. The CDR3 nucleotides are TGTGCCAGCAGAACTATTTGGGAGTACGAGCAGTACTTC.